These 32 T cell receptor beta chains share one sample of origin, sequenced in a study of STAT5B mutations in CD4+ large granular lymphocyte leukemia. TCRdb keeps only in-frame clones here, not all; method: immunoSEQ multiplex PCR. The top ten hold 9.8% of the sample, which has 20,000 to 25,000 clones, around two thirds seen once. Sequencing was done on a sample of CD4+ T cells from blood buffy coats. The receptor source for this set is a human donor in good health.

The chain uses TRBV27 and TRBJ2-4; a possible D gene is TRBD1 (6 bases). The CDR3 has 15 amino acids. Germline CDR1 MNHEY, CDR2 SMNVEV (reference sequence). V shed 4 bases and J shed 7 bases, with 17 bases lying between them. The CDR3 is CASSSNRDAKNIQYF. The CDR3 DNA follows: TGTGCCAGCAGTTCCAACAGGGACGCGAAGAACATTCAGTACTTC.

The chain carries TRBV5-4 and TRBJ2-1; the match to TRBD1 covers 12 bases. The CDR3 has 18 amino acids. Germline loops: CDR1 SGHNT, CDR2 YYREEE (reference sequence). The V segment lost 5 bases and the J segment 9 bases; nucleotides outside the gene matches: 18. DNA for the CDR3: TGTGCCAGCAGGTTAATGGGACAGGGGGCTCGAACCCGGGGTGAGCAGTTCTTC. Its protein is CASRLMGQGARTRGEQFF.

This clone was recorded a few times. The chain employs TRBV28 and TRBJ1-4; D remains unclear. The CDR3 is 16 residues long. Germline V CDR1 and CDR2: MDHEN, SYDVKM. Trimming removed 4 bases from V and 6 bases from J, with 18 bases in between. The CDR3 DNA reads TGTGCCAGCAGTTCACTGCGACGGCGCACAGATGAAAAACTGTTTTTT. As protein: CASSSLRRRTDEKLFF.

The chain has TRBV4-1 and TRBJ2-2, with TRBD1 matching over 7 bases. Germline assignment: CDR1 MGHRA and CDR2 YSYEKL. After removal of 2 bases from V and 1 base from J, the junction contained 4 bases not matched to a gene. The CDR3 totals 16 residues. The CDR3 region has the DNA TGCGCCAGCAGCCAAAGAGGGACAGAGAACACCGGGGAGCTGTTTTTT. Translated: CASSQRGTENTGELFF.

The chain's CDR3 is CARSFCRGGARTQYF. Here the CDR3 DNA reads TGTGCCAGAAGCTTCTGCAGGGGGGGGGCACGAACGCAGTATTTT. The gene calls are TRBV5-3 and TRBJ2-3; possibly TRBD1 or TRBD2 for D (7 bases each). TRBV5-3 is flagged as an ORF with uncertain function. Trimming took off 2 bases at V and 9 bases at J, with 19 bases between the two ends. The CDR3 is 15 amino acids.

This chain links TRBV11-2 with TRBJ2-7; 11 bases map to TRBD2. This CDR3 is 15 amino acids long. With V trimmed by 3 bases and J by 7 bases, 8 bases remained unmatched. From germline, CDR1 is SGHAT and CDR2 FQNNGV. This chain's CDR3 is CASSFLAGGPGEQYF. CDR3 bases: TGTGCCAGCAGCTTCTTAGCGGGAGGGCCGGGAGAGCAGTACTTC.

The CDR3 spells CASSLRSGLTGYTF. The CDR3 coding sequence is TGTGCCAGCAGCTTAAGGTCCGGGTTGACTGGCTACACCTTC. The gene calls are TRBV11-1 and TRBJ1-2; D is undetermined. The CDR3 contains 14 residues. V lost 2 bases to trimming and J lost 7 bases, with 14 bases between them. From germline, CDR1 is SGHAT and CDR2 FQDESV (reference sequence). Full variable domain (rest looked up from reference TRBV11-1 and TRBJ1-2): EAEVAQSPRYKITEKSQAVAFWCDPISGHATLYWYRQILGQGPELLVQFQDESVVDDSQLPKDRFSAERLKGVDSTLKIQPAELGDSAMYLCASSLRSGLTGYTFGSGTRLTVV.

In this sample, this clone turned up a few times. The V and J genes are TRBV5-4 and TRBJ1-2, with D tentatively TRBD1 (5 bases). V lost 0 bases, J lost 3 bases, and 12 bases lay in between. CDR1 and CDR2 (germline): SGHNT, YYREEE (reference sequence). CDR3 length equals 15 residues. CDR3 DNA sequence: TGTGCCAGCAGCTTGGGCGGGGCTAAGGACTATGGCTACACCTTC. It specifies CASSLGGAKDYGYTF.

This chain uses TRBV27 with TRBJ2-3; tentatively, D is TRBD2 (5 bases). Germline lookup yields CDR1 MNHEY and CDR2 SMNVEV (reference sequence). The V and J ends lost 2 bases and 6 bases respectively, with 9 bases between them. The CDR3 has 13 amino acids. The CDR3 nucleotides read TGTGCCAGCAGTTTAGAGGGTTGGGATACGCAGTATTTT. Translating it yields CASSLEGWDTQYF.

The genes are TRBV28 and TRBJ1-4; unclear D gene. Per the germline V gene, CDR1 is MDHEN and CDR2 is SYDVKM. V lost 4 bases and J 5 bases, leaving 2 bases between the germline ends. This CDR3 region has 11 residues. This chain's CDR3 is CASSSNEKLFF. The CDR3 nucleotides read TGTGCCAGCAGTTCGAATGAAAAACTGTTTTTT.

The CDR3 coding sequence is TGTGCCAGCAGCAAATGGGTCGCGGCGGGGGGCAAAGAGACCCAGTACTTC. It translates to CASSKWVAAGGKETQYF. This chain joins TRBV21-1 and TRBJ2-5; the DNA was not used to check the table's D call, TRBD2. TRBV21-1 is a pseudogene segment. The CDR3 extends over 17 amino acids.

This clone was detected once. The chain combines TRBV9 with TRBJ2-5, with unresolved D. CDR3 length: 14 residues. Germline V gene sequence: CDR1 SGDLS, CDR2 YYNGEE. V lost 0 bases to trimming and J lost 5 bases, with 11 bases between them. Here the CDR3 reads CASSVGVSLETQYF. The CDR3 DNA follows: TGTGCCAGCAGCGTAGGCGTCTCACTGGAGACCCAGTACTTC.

This chain uses TRBV7-8 with TRBJ2-1; D uncertain. Trimming left V 4 bases short and J 4 bases short, with 17 bases between. Germline-derived CDR1 and CDR2 are SGHVS and FQNEAQ. This CDR3 contains 16 residues. DNA for the CDR3: TGTGCCAGCAGCTACATATCTGGTGTGGTTTACAATGAGCAGTTCTTC. Encoded protein: CASSYISGVVYNEQFF. Filled out from reference TRBV7-8 and TRBJ2-1, the complete variable domain reads GAGVSQSPRYKVAKRGQDVALRCDPISGHVSLFWYQQALGQGPEFLTYFQNEAQLDKSGLPSDRFFAERPEGSVSTLKIQRTQQEDSAVYLCASSYISGVVYNEQFFGPGTRLTVL.

The chain recombines TRBV7-9 with TRBJ2-4; no firm D call. This CDR3 is built from 16 residues. The germline CDR1 and CDR2 sequences are SEHNR and FQNEAQ (reference sequence). V lost 1 base and J lost 2, with 12 bases in between. The chain's CDR3 is CASSLGGVPPKNIQYF. For the CDR3, the DNA is TGTGCCAGCAGCTTAGGTGGAGTACCCCCCAAAAACATTCAGTACTTC.

The chain couples TRBV29-1 to TRBJ2-2; 12 nucleotides line up with TRBD2. CDR1 is SQVTM, CDR2 ANQGSEA, per germline. The CDR3 is 15 residues long. V was clipped by 7 bases and J by 5 bases; unmatched bases: 8. CDR3 coding DNA: TGCAGCGGCCGACTAGCGGGAGTAGTAACCGGGGAGCTGTTTTTT. The encoded protein is CSGRLAGVVTGELFF.

The chain carries TRBV9 and TRBJ2-5; D gene ambiguous. Germline V gene data show CDR1 as SGDLS and CDR2 as YYNGEE. This CDR3 contains 14 residues. Trimming stripped 0 bases from V and 5 bases from J, with 11 bases between. For the CDR3, the DNA is TGTGCCAGCAGCGTAGATGGGGAAGGGGAGACCCAGTACTTC. Protein: CASSVDGEGETQYF.

This clone appeared a few times. CDR3 protein: CASSYTYGTGGMKTQYF. The CDR3 region has the DNA TGTGCCAGCAGCTATACCTACGGGACAGGGGGCATGAAGACCCAGTACTTC. This sequence joins TRBV7-2 and TRBJ2-5; TRBD1 aligns across 12 bases. Trimming at V came to 4 bases and at J to 6 bases, leaving 12 bases not matched to a gene. Germline CDR1 SGHTA, CDR2 FQGNSA. The CDR3 sequence is 17 residues long. The whole variable domain, remainder taken from reference TRBV7-2 and TRBJ2-5, is GAGVSQSPSNKVTEKGKDVELRCDPISGHTALYWYRQSLGQGLEFLIYFQGNSAPDKSGLPSDRFSAERTGGSVSTLTIQRTQQEDSAVYLCASSYTYGTGGMKTQYFGPGTRLLVL.

V gene TRBV9 combines with J gene TRBJ2-5; 9 nucleotides match TRBD1. J was trimmed by 6 bases and V by 4 bases; bases with no gene match: 10. The germline V gene encodes CDR1 SGDLS and CDR2 YYNGEE. This CDR3 has 15 amino acids. The CDR3 loop reads CASSPDPGQGKTQYF. In DNA, the CDR3 is TGTGCCAGCAGCCCTGACCCGGGACAGGGAAAGACCCAGTACTTC.

This clone is a singleton in its sample. The chain employs TRBV19 and TRBJ1-2; no clear D. Per germline, CDR1 LNHDA and CDR2 SQIVND (reference sequence). This CDR3 spans 15 amino acids. V was trimmed by 5 bases and J by 8 bases, leaving 21 bases between them. The CDR3 nucleotides read TGTGCCAGTAGTCCCATCCCTCCGGCGGGGAAGGGCTACACCTTC. This translates into CASSPIPPAGKGYTF.

The CDR3 DNA reads as TGCGCCAGCAGCTTGGGGACTACCGTCACAGATACGCAGTATTTT. Protein: CASSLGTTVTDTQYF. This sequence joins TRBV5-1 and TRBJ2-3; D is perhaps TRBD2 (6 bases). V was cut by 0 bases and J by 2 bases, with 10 bases left in between. Germline V gene lookup returns CDR1 SGHRS and CDR2 YFSETQ. CDR3 length equals 15 residues.

This clone has a handful of counts. CDR3 nucleotide sequence: TGTGCCACAAAAACAGCTTACGAGCAGTACGTC. Translation: CATKTAYEQYV. V is TRBV6-5 and J is TRBJ2-7; unclear D gene. V was trimmed by 10 bases and J by 4 bases, leaving 11 bases between them. Germline values: CDR1 MNHEY, CDR2 SVGAGI. The CDR3 is 11 residues long.

This chain connects TRBV5-1 to TRBJ2-7; D unresolved. The CDR3 contains 14 residues. Germline CDR1 and CDR2: SGHRS and YFSETQ. V was cut by 1 base and J by 8 bases, with 16 bases left in between. DNA for the CDR3: TGCGCCAGCAGCTTGTTGGGTATTGCTGATCAGCAGTACTTC. It encodes CASSLLGIADQQYF.

The chain joins TRBV28 to TRBJ2-6; D remains ambiguous. The germline gives CDR1 MDHEN, CDR2 SYDVKM. V lost 2 bases and J lost 1, with 18 bases in between. The CDR3 has 19 amino acids. The CDR3 DNA is TGTGCCAGCAGTTTAATGAGACGTACAGTAACTTCTGGGGCCAACGTCCTGACTTTC. Encoded protein: CASSLMRRTVTSGANVLTF. Full variable domain (rest looked up from reference TRBV28 and TRBJ2-6): DVKVTQSSRYLVKRTGEKVFLECVQDMDHENMFWYRQDPGLGLRLIYFSYDVKMKEKGDIPEGYSVSREKKERFSLILESASTNQTSMYLCASSLMRRTVTSGANVLTFGAGSRLTVL.

This sequence joins TRBV6-4 and TRBJ1-1; possibly TRBD1 for D (6 bases). The germline CDR1 and CDR2 sequences are MRHNA and SNTAGT. V lost 0 bases to trimming and J lost 4 bases, with 9 bases between them. The CDR3 is 14 residues long. The CDR3 DNA follows: TGTGCCAGCAGTGACTCGAACAGGGCCACTGAAGCTTTCTTT. As protein: CASSDSNRATEAFF.

The chain links TRBV29-1 to TRBJ2-1; 8 bases match TRBD1. V dropped 6 bases and J dropped 5; count of bases not matched to a gene: 12. The CDR3 is 15 residues long. Germline V lookup: CDR1 SQVTM, CDR2 ANQGSEA. The CDR3 loop reads CSVTQGANINNEQFF. In DNA form, the CDR3 reads TGCAGCGTGACCCAGGGGGCGAATATTAACAATGAGCAGTTCTTC.

Only a few counts were recorded for this clone. This sequence joins TRBV5-1 and TRBJ1-4; D is ambiguous. CDR1 is SGHRS, CDR2 YFSETQ, per germline. The V end lost 0 bases, the J end lost 0 bases, and 3 bases lay between the germline ends. CDR3 length: 14 amino acids. The DNA for the CDR3 is TGCGCCAGCAGCTTGGATACAACTAATGAAAAACTGTTTTTT. Amino acid sequence: CASSLDTTNEKLFF.

The rearrangement links TRBV10-1 to TRBJ2-3; the match to TRBD2 covers 8 bases. CDR1 and CDR2 from the germline V gene are WNHNN and SYGVQD (reference sequence). V lost 3 bases and J lost 14; bases outside the gene matches: 10. The CDR3 totals 13 residues. CDR3 nucleotides: TGCGCCAGCAGTGAATCGAGGACTAGCTCGACGTATTTT. As protein: CASSESRTSSTYF.

In its sample, this clone was seen a few times. The chain links TRBV5-4 to TRBJ1-1; 10 bases map to TRBD1. J lost 1 base, V lost 4 bases, and 4 bases had no gene match. CDR3 length: 15 residues. Looked up from germline, CDR1 is SGHNT and CDR2 is YYREEE (reference sequence). CDR3 residues: CASSPWTGGNTEAFF. The CDR3 DNA is TGTGCCAGCAGCCCCTGGACAGGGGGGAACACTGAAGCTTTCTTT.

The chain is built from TRBV7-9 and TRBJ2-3; D gene ambiguous. Trimming stripped 0 bases from V and 5 bases from J, with 9 bases between. Germline V lookup: CDR1 SEHNR, CDR2 FQNEAQ (reference sequence). The CDR3 has 14 residues. The CDR3: CASSLAILVDTQYF. DNA for the CDR3: TGTGCCAGCAGCTTAGCCATTCTCGTAGATACGCAGTATTTT.

This rearrangement joins TRBV11-2 to TRBJ2-7, with D tentatively TRBD2 (5 bases). V lost 6 bases and J lost 1, with 16 bases in between. The germline V gene encodes CDR1 SGHAT and CDR2 FQNNGV. This CDR3 comprises 15 residues. The CDR3 spells CASSRIGRGSYEQYF. In DNA form, the CDR3 reads TGTGCCAGCAGTAGAATTGGGAGAGGTTCCTACGAGCAGTACTTC. Complete variable domain (other parts from reference TRBV11-2 and TRBJ2-7): EAGVAQSPRYKIIEKRQSVAFWCNPISGHATLYWYQQILGQGPKLLIQFQNNGVVDDSQLPKDRFSAERLKGVDSTLKIQPAKLEDSAVYLCASSRIGRGSYEQYFGPGTRLTVT.

The V and J genes are TRBV7-8 and TRBJ2-1; no clear D. The germline CDR1 and CDR2 sequences are SGHVS and FQNEAQ. The V gene lost 3 bases and the J gene lost 8 bases, with 20 bases spanning the gap. The CDR3 runs to 16 residues. CDR3 DNA: TGTGCCAGCAGCTTCCCCGCCTCCCAGCCCACGCATGAGCAGTTCTTC. As protein: CASSFPASQPTHEQFF.

This chain joins TRBV7-8 and TRBJ1-6, with D unclear. The CDR3 contains 13 residues. The germline V gene has CDR1 SGHVS and CDR2 FQNEAQ. Trimming took 1 base from V and 12 from J, leaving 10 bases between them. CDR3 coding DNA: TGTGCCAGCAGCTTAGAGTTACCCCTACCCCTCCACTTT. Amino acid sequence: CASSLELPLPLHF.